The 30 T cell receptor beta chains given below trace back to one sample, sequenced in a study of T and B cells in COVID-19 patients. BIOMED2 TRB-A/B primer pools were used in multiplex TRB PCR. Using its own MiXCR run on the multiplex PCR reads, TCRdb lists one record per CDR3 protein. The sample has some 5,000 distinct CDR3 sequences, 30% to 40% seen once. Blood genomic DNA input for TRB amplification was roughly 230-550 ng. Sequencing was carried out using blood. These receptors originate from a human donor who had recovered from COVID-19.

V usage is TRBV18 and J usage is TRBJ1-5, with D perhaps TRBD1 (5 bases). The CDR3 sequence is 14 residues long. Between the trimmed V and J ends, which lost 3 bases and 7 bases, there was a span of 13 bases. The germline V gene has CDR1 KGHSH and CDR2 LQKENI. Written as DNA, the CDR3 is TGTGCCAGCTCACCGGGACGGTCAGGCCAGCCCCAGCATTTT. Protein: CASSPGRSGQPQHF.

The chain links TRBV5-4 to TRBJ2-7; 7 bases are shared with TRBD1. The CDR3 length is 14 residues. The germline CDR1 and CDR2 sequences are SGHNT and YYREEE (reference sequence). The junction had 7 bases not matched to a gene; V was cut back by 4 bases and J by 3 bases. CDR3 in amino acids: CASSLTGSLYEQYF. CDR3 nucleotide sequence: TGTGCCAGCAGCCTGACAGGGTCCCTCTACGAGCAGTACTTC.

This sequence joins TRBV4-3 and TRBJ2-7; 7 nucleotides align to TRBD1. CDR1 is LGHNA and CDR2 is YSLEER in the germline V gene. Unmatched junction bases numbered 10, after V lost 2 bases and J lost 3 bases. The CDR3 sequence is 16 residues long. The CDR3 nucleotides are TGCGCCAGCAGCCAAAGACCACAGGGGATTGGCTACGAGCAGTACTTC. It specifies CASSQRPQGIGYEQYF.

This clonotype occurred once. The chain carries TRBV15 and TRBJ2-3; possibly TRBD2 for D (5 bases). There are 16 residues in the CDR3. Germline values: CDR1 LNHNV, CDR2 YYDKDF (reference sequence). With 0 bases removed from V and 5 bases from J, the gap between germline ends came to 15 bases. Here the CDR3 reads CATSRDGSRVIDTQYF. CDR3 nucleotides: TGTGCCACCAGCAGAGATGGGAGCCGGGTCATAGATACGCAGTATTTT.

By sample fraction, this clonotype is medium-sized. V is TRBV6-2 or TRBV6-3 and J is TRBJ1-2, with TRBD1 as a possible D gene (5 bases). V lost 4 bases, J lost 2 bases, and 8 bases lay in between. This CDR3 spans 13 amino acids. CDR1 is MNHEY, CDR2 SVGEGT, per germline. In DNA, the CDR3 is TGTGCCAGCAGTTCGCGGGACAACTATGGCTACACCTTC. Translated, it gives CASSSRDNYGYTF.

The chain is built from TRBV7-9 and TRBJ2-2; 9 positions match TRBD2. After removal of 1 base from V and 0 bases from J, the junction contained 9 bases not matched to a gene. The CDR3 totals 19 residues. Per germline, CDR1 SEHNR and CDR2 FQNEAQ (reference sequence). CDR3 sequence: CASSLVFVASGTNTGELFF. DNA for the CDR3: TGTGCCAGCAGCTTAGTCTTTGTGGCTAGCGGGACGAACACCGGGGAGCTGTTTTTT.

The chain combines TRBV19 with TRBJ2-2; no clear D gene. Germline assignment: CDR1 LNHDA and CDR2 SQIVND (reference sequence). The CDR3 has 15 amino acids. Deletions cut 2 bases from V and 1 base from J, with 8 bases between. The CDR3 protein is CASSISTLNTGELFF. For the CDR3, the DNA is TGTGCCAGTAGTATAAGCACCTTGAACACCGGGGAGCTGTTTTTT.

The chain carries TRBV5-4 and TRBJ2-1; D call uncertain. This CDR3 contains 15 residues. V was cut by 3 bases and J by 0 bases, with 10 bases left in between. Germline CDR1 SGHNT, CDR2 YYREEE (reference sequence). CDR3 in DNA: TGTGCCAGCAGCTCAGACATGAGCTCCTACAATGAGCAGTTCTTC. It encodes CASSSDMSSYNEQFF. The entire variable domain, with the rest obtained from reference TRBV5-4 and TRBJ2-1, is as follows: ETGVTQSPTHLIKTRGQQVTLRCSSQSGHNTVSWYQQALGQGPQFIFQYYREEENGRGNFPPRFSGLQFPNYSSELNVNALELDDSALYLCASSSDMSSYNEQFFGPGTRLTVL.

Within the sample, this clonotype is medium-sized. The chain has TRBV29-1 and TRBJ1-1; TRBD1 matches at 7 bases. Germline values: CDR1 SQVTM, CDR2 ANQGSEA. The CDR3 spans 12 residues. The J segment lost 0 bases and the V segment lost 6 bases, leaving 1 base of the junction unmatched. CDR3 sequence: CSVGQMNTEAFF. CDR3 coding DNA: TGCAGCGTGGGACAGATGAACACTGAAGCTTTCTTT.

Only a few counts were recorded for this clonotype. The genes are TRBV5-6 and TRBJ2-3, with D perhaps TRBD2 (6 bases). Germline loops: CDR1 SGHDT, CDR2 YYEEEE. The CDR3 extends over 15 amino acids. V was clipped by 3 bases and J by 2 bases, with 13 bases between them. The CDR3 region has the DNA TGTGCCAGCAGCTCCGCGGGCGGGGTCACAGATACGCAGTATTTT. This gives the protein CASSSAGGVTDTQYF.

The chain recombines TRBV6-2 or TRBV6-3 with TRBJ1-2, with D perhaps TRBD1 (5 bases). Germline CDR1 MNHEY, CDR2 SVGEGT. This CDR3 contains 15 residues. The V end lost 0 bases, the J end lost 4 bases, and 12 bases lay between the germline ends. The CDR3, as DNA: TGTGCCAGCAGTTACTCGGCAGGGATGGGCTATGGCTACACCTTC. Its translation is CASSYSAGMGYGYTF.

By share of the sample, this clonotype is medium-sized (0.01 to 0.1%). This sequence joins TRBV29-1 and TRBJ2-2, with a weak D call TRBD2 (5 bases). Germline V gene lookup returns CDR1 SQVTM and CDR2 ANQGSEA. V lost 5 bases, J lost 1 base, and 11 bases lay in between. The CDR3 sequence is 14 residues long. The chain's CDR3 is CSVMGDRNTGELFF. As DNA, the CDR3 is TGCAGCGTTATGGGAGACCGGAACACCGGGGAGCTGTTTTTT.

The rearrangement uses TRBV6-6 and TRBJ1-1, with D uncertain. This CDR3 has 12 residues. V was clipped by 7 bases and J by 0 bases, with 6 bases between them. Germline V gene lookup returns CDR1 MNHNY and CDR2 SVGAGI (reference sequence). CDR3 sequence reads: CASTSLNTEAFF. DNA for the CDR3: TGTGCCAGCACCTCATTGAACACTGAAGCTTTCTTT.

The rearrangement uses TRBV6-5 and TRBJ2-7; no clear D gene. Germline V gives CDR1 MNHEY, CDR2 SVGAGI. This CDR3 contains 17 residues. V was shortened by 2 bases and J by 5 bases, with 22 bases between the two germline ends. The DNA for the CDR3 is TGTGCCAGCAGTTACCCGACCGAAGGCTGGAGTTGTCACGAGCAGTACTTC. Its translation: CASSYPTEGWSCHEQYF.

The chain has TRBV19 and TRBJ2-1; 8 bases are shared with TRBD2. CDR1 LNHDA and CDR2 SQIVND come from the germline V gene (reference sequence). Trimming at V came to 7 bases and at J to 2 bases, leaving 7 bases not matched to a gene. This CDR3 spans 15 amino acids. The CDR3 sequence is CASTSGSFPYNEQFF. The CDR3 nucleotides are TGTGCCAGTACGAGCGGGAGTTTCCCCTACAATGAGCAGTTCTTC.

The rearrangement joins TRBV20-1 to TRBJ2-5; possible D gene TRBD1, 5 bases. From germline, CDR1 is DFQATT and CDR2 SNEGSKA (reference sequence). Trimming stripped 0 bases from V and 5 bases from J, with 10 bases between. The CDR3 consists of 13 residues. The CDR3 region is CSARDAAGETQYF. CDR3 DNA sequence: TGCAGTGCTAGAGATGCCGCAGGGGAGACCCAGTACTTC.

In its sample, this clonotype was seen a few times. J is TRBJ1-5 and V is TRBV27; TRBD1 might be the D (5 bases). CDR1 is MNHEY and CDR2 is SMNVEV in the germline V gene (reference sequence). V lost 3 bases, J lost 0 bases, and 6 bases lay in between. This CDR3 has 14 residues. This CDR3 is CASSFRDSNQPQHF. DNA for the CDR3: TGTGCCAGCAGTTTCAGGGATAGCAATCAGCCCCAGCATTTT.

The chain couples TRBV11-2 to TRBJ2-6; D might be TRBD2 (5 bases). The CDR3 loop spans 17 amino acids. V was trimmed by 1 base and J by 2 bases, leaving 12 bases between them. Per the germline V gene, CDR1 is SGHAT and CDR2 is FQNNGV. The CDR3 is CASSLVRGSTGANVLTF. The DNA for the CDR3 is TGTGCCAGCAGCTTAGTCCGGGGTTCGACTGGGGCCAACGTCCTGACTTTC.

This chain joins TRBV29-1 and TRBJ2-3, with 8 bases fitting TRBD2. Germline trimming cut 6 bases from V and 0 bases from J; bases unmatched to any gene: 8. There are 15 residues in the CDR3. Germline assignment: CDR1 SQVTM and CDR2 ANQGSEA. CDR3: CSVHPTSGSTDTQYF. CDR3 DNA sequence: TGCAGCGTGCACCCTACTAGCGGTAGCACAGATACGCAGTATTTT.

This clonotype has only a few counts. This chain connects TRBV29-1 to TRBJ1-1, with D hard to call. The V gene lost 6 bases and the J gene lost 0 bases, with 17 bases spanning the gap. CDR1 SQVTM and CDR2 ANQGSEA come from the germline V gene. This CDR3 is 15 amino acids long. The CDR3 is CSVMAGWGMNTEAFF. The CDR3 bases are TGCAGCGTCATGGCTGGGTGGGGAATGAACACTGAAGCTTTCTTT.

V gene TRBV5-1 combines with J gene TRBJ2-7; TRBD2 is a possible D gene (5 bases). V lost 2 bases and J lost 3, with 15 bases in between. This CDR3 contains 15 residues. Germline V gives CDR1 SGHRS, CDR2 YFSETQ. The CDR3 spells CASSLGGGQNYEQYF. The CDR3 nucleotides are TGCGCCAGCAGCTTAGGTGGCGGGCAAAACTACGAGCAGTACTTC.

V gene TRBV12-3 or TRBV12-4 combines with J gene TRBJ2-3, with D possibly being TRBD1 (5 bases). The V end was cut by 7 bases, the J end by 0 bases, with 17 bases between. The CDR3 has 16 amino acids. Here the CDR3 reads CASISLSGASTDTQYF. The CDR3 nucleotides read TGTGCCAGCATCTCCTTAAGTGGGGCGAGCACAGATACGCAGTATTTT.

Only one count was recorded for this clonotype. The chain carries TRBV6-5 and TRBJ1-5, with 7 bases that match TRBD1. V was clipped by 5 bases and J by 6 bases; unmatched bases: 10. The CDR3 sequence is 15 residues long. The germline CDR1 and CDR2 sequences are MNHEY and SVGAGI. The CDR3 DNA reads TGTGCCAGCAGTGAGTTACAGGGGACCCTTCAGCCCCAGCATTTT. Translating gives CASSELQGTLQPQHF.

This clonotype is medium-sized within its sample. The chain has TRBV29-1 and TRBJ2-1; perhaps TRBD2 as D (5 bases). The CDR3 has 13 residues. The V gene lost 6 bases and the J gene lost 7 bases, with 16 bases spanning the gap. Per germline, CDR1 SQVTM and CDR2 ANQGSEA. In DNA, the CDR3 is TGCAGCGTCCCCCCGGTGGGCGGGAATGAGCAGTTCTTC. It specifies CSVPPVGGNEQFF.

This clonotype showed up just a few times. This rearrangement joins TRBV19 to TRBJ2-7; 10 nucleotides line up with TRBD1. The CDR3 totals 14 residues. The V gene's germline CDR1 is LNHDA and CDR2 SQIVND (reference sequence). V shed 4 bases, J shed 1 base, and the junction held 1 base outside the gene matches. CDR3 sequence reads: CASSKGQGSYEQYF. The CDR3 DNA reads as TGTGCCAGTAGTAAGGGACAGGGGTCCTACGAGCAGTACTTC.

About this clonotype itself: Possible read error: a much larger clone is one base away. The chain couples TRBV29-1 to TRBJ2-5, with D possibly TRBD1 on 5 matching bases. Trimming stripped 7 bases from V and 5 bases from J, with 17 bases between. Germline V gene sequence: CDR1 SQVTM, CDR2 ANQGSEA. The CDR3 has 13 residues. The DNA of the CDR3 is TGCAGCGATAAGACAGAATCCCTCGAGACCCAGTACTTC. Amino acids: CSDKTESLETQYF.

J is TRBJ2-7 and V is TRBV5-6; 7 bases line up with TRBD1. CDR1 is SGHDT and CDR2 is YYEEEE in the germline V gene. The trim removed 2 bases at V and 2 bases at J, leaving 4 bases unmatched. The CDR3 contains 14 residues. Here the CDR3 DNA reads TGTGCCAGCAGCTTTGTGACAGGGCCCTACGAGCAGTACTTC. Its translation: CASSFVTGPYEQYF. The variable domain in full, with the rest retrieved from reference TRBV5-6 and TRBJ2-7, is DAGVTQSPTHLIKTRGQQVTLRCSPKSGHDTVSWYQQALGQGPQFIFQYYEEEERQRGNFPDRFSGHQFPNYSSELNVNALLLGDSALYLCASSFVTGPYEQYFGPGTRLTVT.

The chain carries TRBV29-1 and TRBJ2-1; 11 bases are a match to TRBD2. CDR1 and CDR2 from the germline V gene are SQVTM and ANQGSEA. With V trimmed by 4 bases and J by 2 bases, 7 bases remained unmatched. CDR3 length: 16 amino acids. The DNA of the CDR3 is TGCAGCGTTGTTCGGCTAGCGGGAGGAACCTACAATGAGCAGTTCTTC. Translated, it gives CSVVRLAGGTYNEQFF.

CDR3 protein: CASSPTSDVYNEQFF. CDR3 nucleotides: TGTGCCAGCAGCCCTACTAGTGATGTCTACAATGAGCAGTTCTTC. The J gene is TRBJ2-1, the V gene TRBV12-3 or TRBV12-4; TRBD2 might be the D (5 bases). V lost 6 bases and J 3 bases, leaving 15 bases between the germline ends. The CDR3 loop spans 15 amino acids.

The rearrangement links TRBV6-5 to TRBJ1-2; no reliable D call. The CDR3 runs to 13 residues. The V end lost 6 bases, the J end lost 3 bases, and 11 bases lay between the germline ends. CDR1 is MNHEY and CDR2 is SVGAGI in the germline V gene. The CDR3 region is CASRRTGDYGYTF. The CDR3 nucleotides are TGTGCCAGCAGAAGGACGGGAGACTATGGCTACACCTTC.